These T cell receptor beta chains were read from a single sample in a study of cytomegalovirus exposure and HLA in healthy donors. The protocol was immunoSEQ multiplex PCR, while the TCRdb copy is restricted to in-frame clones and leaves out a portion. The table shows 100,000 to 150,000 clones, with 81% occurring only once. The source material was PBMCs. These receptors all come from a man aged 18-30 years in good health and CMV-seronegative. The CDR3 runs from the conserved cysteine through the conserved F or W. A D gene is named only where the DNA matches it firmly. Some rows mark clone size as missing; the rest say once, few, many or name a class of expanded clone.

J gene,clone size,V gene,D gene,CDR3 length,CDR3 DNA,CDR3 protein
TRBJ1-1,-,TRBV7-2,TRBD1,15,TGTGCCAGCAGCTTAGGAACAGGGGTGGCCACTGAAGCTTTCTTT,CASSLGTGVATEAFF
TRBJ2-3,-,TRBV10-1,TRBD2,14,TGCGCCAGTCCTCGGGACTATAGCACAGATACGCAGTATTTT,CASPRDYSTDTQYF
TRBJ1-2,-,TRBV28,-,14,TGTGCCAGCAGTTGGGCCCCCGGGGGATATGGCTACACCTTC,CASSWAPGGYGYTF
TRBJ1-1,-,TRBV20-1,-,11,TGCAGTGACCAGGGAATCACTGAAGCTTTCTTT,CSDQGITEAFF
TRBJ2-5,once,TRBV27,-,14,TGTGCCAGCAGTTTATATCAGGGATTGGAGACCCAGTACTTC,CASSLYQGLETQYF
TRBJ2-7,few,TRBV5-1,-,13,TGCGCCAGCAGCTTGGCAGCGTTGTACGAGCAGTACTTC,CASSLAALYEQYF
TRBJ1-2,-,TRBV6-6,TRBD1,14,TGTGCCAGCAGCTACGACAGGGTTGACTATGGCTACACCTTC,CASSYDRVDYGYTF
TRBJ1-4,-,TRBV27,TRBD1,14,TGTGCCAGCGGGAGGACAGGGGGTAATGAAAAACTGTTTTTT,CASGRTGGNEKLFF
TRBJ1-3,-,TRBV11-2,-,16,TGTGCCAGCAGCTTAACTTGGACAGTCTCAGGAAACACCATATATTTT,CASSLTWTVSGNTIYF
TRBJ1-2,-,TRBV19,-,19,TGTGCCAGTGGCTCAGGTGTCCAGGGCCTAAATCGGGCCTTCTATGGCTACACCTTC,CASGSGVQGLNRAFYGYTF
TRBJ2-2,-,TRBV4-3,TRBD2,15,TGCGCCAGCAGCCCGACGGGGGGGTACACCGGGGAGCTGTTTTTT,CASSPTGGYTGELFF
TRBJ2-7,-,TRBV2,TRBD2,13,TGTGCCAGCAGGGGCCTAGCGGTCTACGAGCAGTACTTC,CASRGLAVYEQYF
TRBJ2-2,-,TRBV18,-,14,TGTGCCAGCTCACCTCAGGGCCACACCGGGGAGCTGTTTTTT,CASSPQGHTGELFF
TRBJ1-4,-,TRBV4-2,-,15,TGTGCCAGCAGCCAAATATTTGCCGGGGATGAAAAACTGTTTTTT,CASSQIFAGDEKLFF
TRBJ1-5,few,TRBV6-1,-,15,TGTGCCACGCTCGGGAGGGACGGGAACAATCAGCCCCAGCATTTT,CATLGRDGNNQPQHF
TRBJ1-2,medium-sized,TRBV6-5,TRBD1,13,TGTGCCAGCAGTGCCGACAGGGTGTATGGCTACACCTTC,CASSADRVYGYTF
TRBJ2-3,-,TRBV4-1,-,16,TGCGCCAGCAGCCAGGGCCGACCAGTCGGCACAGATACGCAGTATTTT,CASSQGRPVGTDTQYF
TRBJ1-1,-,TRBV28,-,12,TGTGCCAGCAGTTGGGGGGAGACTGAAGCTTTCTTT,CASSWGETEAFF
TRBJ1-1,-,TRBV2,-,13,TGTGCCAGCAGTGAAGGCGGGGGCACTGAAGCTTTCTTT,CASSEGGGTEAFF
TRBJ2-7,-,TRBV7-9,TRBD1,18,TGTGCCAGCAGCGCCCGGACAGGGCCAAGCCTTTCCTCCTACGAGCAGTACTTC,CASSARTGPSLSSYEQYF
TRBJ2-7,-,TRBV14,-,13,TGTGCCAGCAGCCCGTTCGACAGGTCCGAGCAGTACTTC,CASSPFDRSEQYF
TRBJ1-5,-,TRBV30,-,13,TGTGCCTGGGCACCTCTGAGGGATCAGCCCCAGCATTTT,CAWAPLRDQPQHF